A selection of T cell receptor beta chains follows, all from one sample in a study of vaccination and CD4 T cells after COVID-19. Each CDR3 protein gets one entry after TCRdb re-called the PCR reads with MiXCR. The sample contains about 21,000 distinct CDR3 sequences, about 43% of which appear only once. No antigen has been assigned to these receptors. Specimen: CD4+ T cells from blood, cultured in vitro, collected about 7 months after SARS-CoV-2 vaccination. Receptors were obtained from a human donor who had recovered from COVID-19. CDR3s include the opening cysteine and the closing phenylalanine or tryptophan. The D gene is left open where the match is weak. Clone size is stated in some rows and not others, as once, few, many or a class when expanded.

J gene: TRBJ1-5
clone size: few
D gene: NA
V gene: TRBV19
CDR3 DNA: TGTGCCAGTAGTATGACGGCGGATAGCAATCAGCCCCAGCATTTT
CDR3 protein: CASSMTADSNQPQHF

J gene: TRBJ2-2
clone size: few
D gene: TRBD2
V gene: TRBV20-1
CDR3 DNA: TGCAGTGCTGCCAGAGCGGGAGGGCCCGGGGAGCTGTTTTTT
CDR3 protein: CSAARAGGPGELFF

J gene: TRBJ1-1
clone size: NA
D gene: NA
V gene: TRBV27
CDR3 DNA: TGTGCCATCCTTGAGCGGGCCCGGGAAGCTTTCTTT
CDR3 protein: CAILERAREAFF

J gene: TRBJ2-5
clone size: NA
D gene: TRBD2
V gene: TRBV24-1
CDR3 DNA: TGTGCCACCAGTTTGGGAGGGGACGGGCTTCAAGAGACCCAGTACTTC
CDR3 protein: CATSLGGDGLQETQYF

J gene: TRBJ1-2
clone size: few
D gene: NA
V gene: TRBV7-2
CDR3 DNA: TGTGCCAGCAGCACCGGACATTCTTGGCGCTACACCTTC
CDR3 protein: CASSTGHSWRYTF

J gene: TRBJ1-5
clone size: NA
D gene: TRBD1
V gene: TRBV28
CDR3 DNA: TGTGCCAGCAAGTCGGACAGGGGATCGAGCAATCAGCCCCAGCATTTT
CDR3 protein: CASKSDRGSSNQPQHF

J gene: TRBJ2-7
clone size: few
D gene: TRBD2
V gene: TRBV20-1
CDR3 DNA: TGCAGTGCTAAAGTTGGTGGGAGGGCATTCTCCGAGCAGTACTTC
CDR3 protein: CSAKVGGRAFSEQYF

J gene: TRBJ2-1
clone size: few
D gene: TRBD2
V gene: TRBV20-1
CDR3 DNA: TGCAGTGCTAGGGGTAGCGGGAGCTCCTACAATGAGCAGTTCTTC
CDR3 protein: CSARGSGSSYNEQFF

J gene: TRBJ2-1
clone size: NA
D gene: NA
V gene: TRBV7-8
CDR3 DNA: TGTGCCAGCAGCCCTAGCGTAATTGGCCACAATGAGCAGTTCTTC
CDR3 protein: CASSPSVIGHNEQFF

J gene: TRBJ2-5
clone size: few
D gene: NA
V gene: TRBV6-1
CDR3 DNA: TGTGCCAGCAGTGAAGCGACCCAAGAGACCCAGTACTTC
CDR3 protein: CASSEATQETQYF

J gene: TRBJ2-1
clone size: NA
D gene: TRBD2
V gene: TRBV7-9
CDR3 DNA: TGTGCCAGCAGATCCCTAGCGGGTGGAGCCAGCAATGAGCAGTTCTTC
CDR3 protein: CASRSLAGGASNEQFF

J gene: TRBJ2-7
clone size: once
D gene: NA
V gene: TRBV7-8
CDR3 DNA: TGTGCCCGACTACTTGGTAGTTACGAGCAGTACTTC
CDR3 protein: CARLLGSYEQYF

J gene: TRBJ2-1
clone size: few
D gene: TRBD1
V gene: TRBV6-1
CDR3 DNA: TGTGCCAGCAGTGGGGACAGGGAACTCTACAATGAGCAGTTCTTC
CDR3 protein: CASSGDRELYNEQFF

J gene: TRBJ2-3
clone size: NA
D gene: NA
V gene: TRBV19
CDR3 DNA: TGTGCCACCTCGATCACAGATACGCAGTATTTT
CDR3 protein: CATSITDTQYF

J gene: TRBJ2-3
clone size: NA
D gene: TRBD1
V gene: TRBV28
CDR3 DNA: TGTGCCAGCAGTTTGGGACAGGGCACTAGCACAGATACGCAGTATTTT
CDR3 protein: CASSLGQGTSTDTQYF

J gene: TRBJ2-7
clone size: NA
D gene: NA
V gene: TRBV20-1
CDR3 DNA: TGCAGTGCTAGGCCCCCTCCTAAATTAACCTACGAGCAGTACTTC
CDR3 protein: CSARPPPKLTYEQYF

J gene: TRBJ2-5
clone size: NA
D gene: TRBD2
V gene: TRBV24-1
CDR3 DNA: TGTGCCACCAGTGACCGGACTAGCGCAGAGACCCAGTACTTC
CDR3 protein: CATSDRTSAETQYF

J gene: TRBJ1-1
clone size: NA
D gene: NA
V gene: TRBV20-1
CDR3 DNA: TGCAGTGCTTCCGTCGACTGGGCTGAAGCTTTCTTT
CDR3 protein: CSASVDWAEAFF

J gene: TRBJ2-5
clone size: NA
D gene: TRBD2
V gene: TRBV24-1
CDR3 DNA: TGTGCCACCAGTGATAGTGGGGAGGGAGGAGAGACCCAGTACTTC
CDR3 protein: CATSDSGEGGETQYF

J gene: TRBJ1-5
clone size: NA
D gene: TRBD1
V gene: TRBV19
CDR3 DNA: TGTGCCAGTAGTGTGGGACAGGGTGGAAATCAGCCCCAGCATTTT
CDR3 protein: CASSVGQGGNQPQHF

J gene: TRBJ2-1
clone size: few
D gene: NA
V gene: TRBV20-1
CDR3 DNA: TGCAGTGCTAGAGATCAGGTAGCGGGGACAGAACGTGAGCAGTTCTTC
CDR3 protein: CSARDQVAGTEREQFF

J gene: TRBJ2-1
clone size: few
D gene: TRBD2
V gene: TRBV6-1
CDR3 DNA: TGTGCCAGCAGTCCTAGCGGGAGGCGGTCGGTCCATGAGCAGTTCTTC
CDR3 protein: CASSPSGRRSVHEQFF

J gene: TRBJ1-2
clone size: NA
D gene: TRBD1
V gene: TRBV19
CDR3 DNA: TGTGCCAGTCGGGACAGAGATTTGGTTGGCTACACCTTC
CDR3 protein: CASRDRDLVGYTF

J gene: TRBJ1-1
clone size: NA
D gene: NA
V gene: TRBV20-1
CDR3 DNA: TGCAGTGCTAGACGGGGCCCGAACACTGAAGCTTTCTTT
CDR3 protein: CSARRGPNTEAFF

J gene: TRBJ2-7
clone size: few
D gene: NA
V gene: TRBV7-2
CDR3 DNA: TGTGCCAGCAGCGTTCAAAAGACAGGTTGGGGCTACGAGCAGTACTTC
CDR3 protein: CASSVQKTGWGYEQYF

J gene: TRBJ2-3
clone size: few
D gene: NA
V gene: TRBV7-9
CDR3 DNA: TGTGCCAGCAGCTTATGGGGAGAAACTCCTAGCACAGATACGCAGTATTTT
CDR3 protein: CASSLWGETPSTDTQYF

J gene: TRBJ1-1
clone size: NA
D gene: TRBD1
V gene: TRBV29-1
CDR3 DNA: TGCAGCGTTGACAGGGGGGCGTTTCGTGGCACTGAAGCTTTCTTT
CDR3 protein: CSVDRGAFRGTEAFF

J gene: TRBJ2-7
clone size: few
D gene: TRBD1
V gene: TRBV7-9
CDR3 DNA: TGTGCCAGCAGCGTAGGGACAGGGAACGAGCAGTACTTC
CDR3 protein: CASSVGTGNEQYF

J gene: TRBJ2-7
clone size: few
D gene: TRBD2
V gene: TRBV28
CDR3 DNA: TGTGCCAGCAGTTTCTCCGGGCTAGCGGGAGGACACGAGCAGTACTTC
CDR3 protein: CASSFSGLAGGHEQYF

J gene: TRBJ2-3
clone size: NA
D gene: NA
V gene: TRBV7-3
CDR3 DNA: TGTGCCAGCAGCTTAACGGGAAGCACAGATACGCAGTATTTT
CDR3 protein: CASSLTGSTDTQYF

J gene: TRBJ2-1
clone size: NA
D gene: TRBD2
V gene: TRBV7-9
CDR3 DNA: TGTGCCAGCAGCCCACGGACTAGCGGGAGATACAATGAGCAGTTCTTC
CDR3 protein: CASSPRTSGRYNEQFF

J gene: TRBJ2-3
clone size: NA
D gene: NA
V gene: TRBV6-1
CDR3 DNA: TGTGCCAGCAGCCGAACCCCATGGGATACGCAGTATTTT
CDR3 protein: CASSRTPWDTQYF

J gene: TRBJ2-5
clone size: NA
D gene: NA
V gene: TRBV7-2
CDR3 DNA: TGTGCCAGCAGCTTAGATCAGGGGCCCAGGACCCAGTACTTC
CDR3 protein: CASSLDQGPRTQYF

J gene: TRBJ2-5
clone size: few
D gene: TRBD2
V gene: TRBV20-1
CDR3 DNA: TGCAGTGCTGGGCCTATGAGCGGGAGTTATCAAGAGACCCAGTACTTC
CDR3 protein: CSAGPMSGSYQETQYF

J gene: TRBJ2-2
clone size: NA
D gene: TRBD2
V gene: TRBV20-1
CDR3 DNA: TGCAGTGCTCCTGCGGGAGGAGCCGGGGAGCTGTTTTTT
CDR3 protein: CSAPAGGAGELFF

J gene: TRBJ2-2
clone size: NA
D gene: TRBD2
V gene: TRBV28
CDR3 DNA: TGTGCCAGCAGTAGGTGGGGGAGTAGCGGGAACCCCGGGGAGCTGTTTTTT
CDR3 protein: CASSRWGSSGNPGELFF

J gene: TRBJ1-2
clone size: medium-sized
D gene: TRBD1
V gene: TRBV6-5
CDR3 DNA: TGTGCCAGCAGTTCACAGGGGGACTATGGCTACACCTTC
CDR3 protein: CASSSQGDYGYTF

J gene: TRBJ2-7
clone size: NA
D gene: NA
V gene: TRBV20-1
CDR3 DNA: TGCAGTGCCGAAGGGCGAGGAATCAGCTACGAGCAGTACTTC
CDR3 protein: CSAEGRGISYEQYF

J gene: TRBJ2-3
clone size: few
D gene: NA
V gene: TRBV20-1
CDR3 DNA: TGCAGTGTAAAAGGGGAGAGCACAGATACGCAGTATTTT
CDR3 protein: CSVKGESTDTQYF

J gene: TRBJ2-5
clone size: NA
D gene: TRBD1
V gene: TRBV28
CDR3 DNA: TGTGCCAGCAGTTTCTCAACAGGGGATGGGGAGACCCAGTACTTC
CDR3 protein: CASSFSTGDGETQYF

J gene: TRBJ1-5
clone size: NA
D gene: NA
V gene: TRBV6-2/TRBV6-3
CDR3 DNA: TGTGCCAGCAGTGACAATAGACCGGACGTGTGGCCCCAGCATTTT
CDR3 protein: CASSDNRPDVWPQHF

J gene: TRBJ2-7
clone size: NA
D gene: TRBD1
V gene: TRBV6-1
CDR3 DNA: TGTGCCAGCCGGGGACAGGGAACCTACGAGCAGTACTTC
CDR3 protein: CASRGQGTYEQYF

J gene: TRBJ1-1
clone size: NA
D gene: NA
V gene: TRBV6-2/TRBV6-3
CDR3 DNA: TGTGCCAGCAGTTACGGAAGGTCCAACACTGAAGCTTTCTTT
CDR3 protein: CASSYGRSNTEAFF

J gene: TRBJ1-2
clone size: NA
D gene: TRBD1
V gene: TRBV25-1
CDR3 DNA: TGTGCCAGCTCGAGGGACAGGTCCGCCTATGGCTACACCTTC
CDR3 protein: CASSRDRSAYGYTF

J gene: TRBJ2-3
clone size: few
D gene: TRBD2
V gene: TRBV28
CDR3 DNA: TGTGCCAGCAGTTCCCCGGCGGGAGGGCCGGATACGCAGTATTTT
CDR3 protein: CASSSPAGGPDTQYF

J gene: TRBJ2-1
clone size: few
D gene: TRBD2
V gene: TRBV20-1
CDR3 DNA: TGCAGTGCTAGTTTGGCTAGCGGGGGCCCGGGCAATTACAATGAGCAGTTCTTC
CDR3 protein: CSASLASGGPGNYNEQFF